Below, 32 T cell receptor beta chains from the same sample are listed, as sequenced in a study of shared clonotypes between healthy human individuals. CD8 cells regarded as naive lacked CD45RO, were positively chosen for CCR7, and omitted terminally differentiated effector memory CD45RA+ cells. The table came from immunoSEQ multiplex PCR; TCRdb's copy has only in-frame clones and leaves some out. The sample holds about 2.2 million clones, 93% seen once. The sample was naive CD8+ T cells from PBMCs. The receptor set was obtained from a man aged 18 to 30 in good health. Some clones in this sample may be carry-over from other donors' samples.

The rearrangement joins TRBV4-1 to TRBJ1-1; 7 bases agree with TRBD1. The germline gives CDR1 MGHRA, CDR2 YSYEKL. J was trimmed by 2 bases and V by 3 bases; bases with no gene match: 6. This CDR3 is built from 15 residues. This CDR3 reads CASSHVTGVNTEAFF. DNA for the CDR3: TGCGCCAGCAGCCACGTCACAGGGGTTAACACTGAAGCTTTCTTT.

This clone came up once. This chain joins TRBV19 and TRBJ1-5; D remains unclear. V lost 6 bases to trimming and J lost 2 bases, with 11 bases between them. The CDR3 totals 14 residues. CDR1 and CDR2 (germline): LNHDA, SQIVND (reference sequence). CDR3 in DNA: TGTGCCAGTAGCTTAGGGCCGGGCAATCAGCCCCAGCATTTT. It yields the protein CASSLGPGNQPQHF. The whole variable domain, remainder taken from reference TRBV19 and TRBJ1-5, is DGGITQSPKYLFRKEGQNVTLSCEQNLNHDAMYWYRQDPGQGLRLIYYSQIVNDFQKGDIAEGYSVSREKKESFPLTVTSAQKNPTAFYLCASSLGPGNQPQHFGDGTRLSIL.

J is TRBJ1-5 and V is TRBV10-3; possible D gene TRBD1, 5 bases. The germline V gene has CDR1 ENHRY and CDR2 SYGVKD. Trimming left V 10 bases short and J 0 bases short, with 10 bases between. The CDR3 is made up of 13 amino acids. The CDR3 sequence: CATRQGSNQPQHF. CDR3 DNA sequence: TGTGCCACCCGTCAGGGTAGCAATCAGCCCCAGCATTTT.

Here the CDR3 reads CASSGGGRGNEQFF. The CDR3 coding sequence is TGTGCCAGCAGCGGTGGCGGGAGAGGCAATGAGCAGTTCTTC. The chain is built from TRBV9 and TRBJ2-1, with 7 nucleotides matching TRBD2. Per the germline V gene, CDR1 is SGDLS and CDR2 is YYNGEE. V trimming: 3 bases; J trimming: 6 bases; junction bases outside the gene matches: 6. This CDR3 region has 14 residues.

The chain recombines TRBV27 with TRBJ2-5; TRBD2 matches at 14 bases. After removal of 2 bases from V and 5 bases from J, the junction contained 10 bases not matched to a gene. CDR1 and CDR2 from the germline V gene are MNHEY and SMNVEV (reference sequence). The CDR3 covers 18 residues. The CDR3 protein is CASSLVGLAGAAGETQYF. In DNA, the CDR3 is TGTGCCAGCAGTTTAGTGGGACTAGCGGGAGCCGCAGGGGAGACCCAGTACTTC.

This chain joins TRBV7-3 and TRBJ2-1; 8 bases line up with TRBD2. V lost 5 bases and J lost 9; bases outside the gene matches: 6. The CDR3 is 13 amino acids. Germline V gene data show CDR1 as SGHTA and CDR2 as FQGTGA. The CDR3 loop is CASSPGLASEQFF. The CDR3 coding sequence is TGTGCCAGCAGCCCAGGACTAGCCAGTGAGCAGTTCTTC.

This chain links TRBV6-1 with TRBJ2-7, with D unclear. V lost 4 bases, J lost 0 bases, and 19 bases lay in between. Germline V CDR1 and CDR2: MNHNS, SASEGT. The CDR3 is 17 residues long. CDR3 protein: CASSVTLTGGISYEQYF. CDR3 sequence (DNA): TGTGCCAGCAGTGTGACCCTAACCGGCGGTATCTCCTACGAGCAGTACTTC.

The chain recombines TRBV19 with TRBJ2-7, with D possibly matching TRBD1 (6 bases). The CDR3 sequence is 12 residues long. Trimming took 5 bases from V and 3 from J, leaving 8 bases between them. The germline V gene has CDR1 LNHDA and CDR2 SQIVND (reference sequence). CDR3: CASSPGVYEQYF. The CDR3 DNA reads as TGTGCCAGTAGTCCAGGGGTCTACGAGCAGTACTTC.

The chain uses TRBV7-9 and TRBJ2-7; TRBD2 agrees at 11 bases. V shed 5 bases, J shed 3 bases, and the junction held 3 bases outside the gene matches. This CDR3 contains 14 residues. Germline CDR1 is SEHNR and CDR2 is FQNEAQ (reference sequence). The CDR3 spells CASSNGTSGYEQYF. The CDR3 bases are TGTGCCAGCAGCAACGGGACTAGCGGCTACGAGCAGTACTTC.

The chain uses TRBV27 and TRBJ2-7; 10 bases line up with TRBD1. The CDR3 consists of 17 residues. V was clipped by 3 bases and J by 7 bases; unmatched bases: 15. Germline V gene data show CDR1 as MNHEY and CDR2 as SMNVEV (reference sequence). This chain's CDR3 is CASSLIVPGTGAGEQYF. Here the CDR3 DNA reads TGTGCCAGCAGTTTGATAGTTCCCGGGACAGGGGCGGGGGAGCAGTACTTC.

This chain connects TRBV19 to TRBJ2-1; D may be TRBD1 (6 bases). CDR1 is LNHDA and CDR2 is SQIVND in the germline V gene (reference sequence). CDR3 length: 14 amino acids. The germline V and J ends were trimmed by 7 bases and 2 bases, with 12 bases remaining between them. The CDR3 DNA follows: TGTGCCAGTATGTTAGGGGGTCCCTACAATGAGCAGTTCTTC. Its translation is CASMLGGPYNEQFF.

This chain links TRBV9 with TRBJ2-2, with 8 bases aligning to TRBD1. V lost 0 bases to trimming and J lost 2 bases; unmatched junction nucleotides: 6. Germline lookup yields CDR1 SGDLS and CDR2 YYNGEE. The length of the CDR3 is 17 residues. Here the CDR3 DNA reads TGTGCCAGCAGCGTAGTTGCGACAGGGGTTAACACCGGGGAGCTGTTTTTT. Translated, it gives CASSVVATGVNTGELFF.

The V and J genes are TRBV5-1 and TRBJ2-2; TRBD1 aligns across 10 bases. Germline CDR1 is SGHRS and CDR2 is YFSETQ. V was pared by 6 bases and J by 4 bases, with 12 bases of the junction left unmatched. The CDR3 runs to 17 residues. Here the CDR3 reads CASTWDRDRGSTGELFF. The DNA for the CDR3 is TGCGCCAGCACCTGGGACCGGGACAGGGGTTCCACCGGGGAGCTGTTTTTT.

The chain employs TRBV9 and TRBJ2-1; TRBD2 agrees at 12 bases. Germline V CDR1 and CDR2: SGDLS, YYNGEE. CDR3 length: 15 amino acids. J lost 9 bases, V lost 0 bases, and 4 bases had no gene match. The CDR3 DNA is TGTGCCAGCAGCGTAGCTAGCGGGAGGGCCAGTGAGCAGTTCTTC. This encodes CASSVASGRASEQFF.

This clone was counted once. The CDR3 DNA reads TGTGCCAGCAGTGGTTTAGGGGGCGACTATGGCTACACCTTC. Translation gives CASSGLGGDYGYTF. This chain links TRBV2 with TRBJ1-2; 7 nucleotides agree with TRBD1. Germline V CDR1 and CDR2: SNHLY, FYNNEI. The CDR3 covers 14 residues. Germline trimming cut 4 bases from V and 3 bases from J; bases unmatched to any gene: 5.

The chain has TRBV7-9 and TRBJ2-7, with D unresolved. This CDR3 is built from 13 residues. Germline V lookup: CDR1 SEHNR, CDR2 FQNEAQ (reference sequence). Trimming removed 0 bases at V and 3 bases at J, with 6 bases between. The CDR3 sequence is CASSLASHYEQYF. DNA for the CDR3: TGTGCCAGCAGCTTAGCTTCACACTACGAGCAGTACTTC.

This rearrangement joins TRBV12-1 to TRBJ2-1; TRBD1, the D gene given by the table, was not confirmed from the DNA. TRBV12-1 is classified as a pseudogene. The CDR3 totals 15 residues. CDR3: CASSLGGARGNEQFF. The DNA of the CDR3 is TGTGCCAGCAGCTTAGGCGGAGCAAGGGGCAATGAGCAGTTCTTC.

The chain joins TRBV14 to TRBJ2-7; weak D call: TRBD1 (6 bases). The ends were cut back, 0 bases at V and 1 base at J, with 16 bases in the middle. Germline lookup yields CDR1 SGHDN and CDR2 FVKESK. The CDR3 sequence is 17 residues long. In nucleotides, the CDR3 is TGTGCCAGCAGCCAAGATGCTGGACAGTACTCGTCCTACGAGCAGTACTTC. It specifies CASSQDAGQYSSYEQYF.

V usage is TRBV28 and J usage is TRBJ2-7; TRBD1 agrees at 9 bases. The CDR3 loop spans 15 amino acids. The junction had 10 bases not matched to a gene; V was cut back by 5 bases and J by 5 bases. Germline lookup yields CDR1 MDHEN and CDR2 SYDVKM. CDR3 DNA: TGTGCCAGCAGTCTACCCGGGACAGGGATCCACGAGCAGTACTTC. Translating it yields CASSLPGTGIHEQYF.

This chain joins TRBV7-8 and TRBJ2-7; possible D gene TRBD2, 5 bases. Germline CDR1 is SGHVS and CDR2 is FQNEAQ. Trimming cost V 3 bases and J 2 bases, with 17 bases left between them. The CDR3 has 16 residues. CDR3 coding DNA: TGTGCCAGCAGCTTCATTGGAGGACGCCAAACCTACGAGCAGTACTTC. Translated: CASSFIGGRQTYEQYF.

The genes are TRBV5-1 and TRBJ2-1; TRBD2 aligns across 14 bases. V shed 1 base, J shed 4 bases, and the junction held 7 bases outside the gene matches. CDR1 is SGHRS, CDR2 YFSETQ, per germline. The CDR3 runs to 18 residues. CDR3 sequence reads: CASSLRGLAGAVYNEQFF. CDR3 nucleotide sequence: TGCGCCAGCAGCTTGAGGGGACTAGCGGGAGCGGTTTACAATGAGCAGTTCTTC.

The gene calls are TRBV28 and TRBJ1-5, with 12 bases lining up with TRBD1. The CDR3 spans 20 residues. V was clipped by 6 bases and J by 6 bases; unmatched bases: 21. From germline, CDR1 is MDHEN and CDR2 SYDVKM. CDR3 coding DNA: TGTGCCAGCAGGGCAGTTGGGGACAGGGGGCGTCTCATCCTCGGTCAGCCCCAGCATTTT. Translation: CASRAVGDRGRLILGQPQHF.

The chain recombines TRBV4-2 with TRBJ1-2; D perhaps matches TRBD1 (6 bases). This CDR3 is 18 amino acids long. The germline V gene encodes CDR1 LGHNA and CDR2 YNFKEQ. V lost 1 base, J lost 4 bases, and 22 bases lay in between. The CDR3 DNA follows: TGTGCCAGCAGCCAAGTGAAGGAGGAGGGAGGGGGATTCTATGGCTACACCTTC. Translation: CASSQVKEEGGGFYGYTF.

The chain links TRBV11-2 to TRBJ2-7, with 12 nucleotides matching TRBD2. Germline CDR1 is SGHAT and CDR2 is FQNNGV. Germline trimming cut 3 bases from V and 3 bases from J; bases unmatched to any gene: 3. There are 15 residues in the CDR3. As DNA, the CDR3 is TGTGCCAGCAGCTTCGGACTAGCGGGAATCTACGAGCAGTACTTC. Translating it yields CASSFGLAGIYEQYF. Full variable domain (outside the CDR3, taken from reference TRBV11-2 and TRBJ2-7): EAGVAQSPRYKIIEKRQSVAFWCNPISGHATLYWYQQILGQGPKLLIQFQNNGVVDDSQLPKDRFSAERLKGVDSTLKIQPAKLEDSAVYLCASSFGLAGIYEQYFGPGTRLTVT.

V usage is TRBV27 and J usage is TRBJ2-3, with D perhaps matching TRBD1 (6 bases). Germline CDR1 MNHEY, CDR2 SMNVEV (reference sequence). The CDR3 totals 20 residues. The V gene lost 1 base and the J gene lost 0 bases, with 23 bases spanning the gap. The CDR3 loop reads CASSLYPQGVSQSSTDTQYF. The CDR3 DNA is TGTGCCAGCAGTTTATACCCACAGGGCGTGAGCCAATCTAGCACAGATACGCAGTATTTT.

This chain joins TRBV6-5 and TRBJ2-5; perhaps TRBD2 as D (5 bases). The CDR3 spans 13 residues. CDR1 is MNHEY, CDR2 SVGAGI, per germline. Trimming took 0 bases from V and 5 from J, leaving 7 bases between them. The CDR3 sequence: CASSYSWTETQYF. DNA of the CDR3: TGTGCCAGCAGTTACTCGTGGACTGAGACCCAGTACTTC.

Details on this clone: This CDR3 is also generated by other DNA sequences in the sample. J is TRBJ2-7 and V is TRBV28; 11 bases align to TRBD2. Germline CDR1 and CDR2: MDHEN and SYDVKM. The CDR3 is 14 amino acids. The ends lost 6 bases at V and 1 base at J; junction bases unmatched: 2. CDR3 nucleotides: TGTGCCAGCAGAACTAGCGGGAGTTCCTACGAGCAGTACTTC. Its translation: CASRTSGSSYEQYF.

The chain uses TRBV7-9 and TRBJ1-3; D gene uncertain. The CDR3 spans 18 residues. V was trimmed by 2 bases and J by 0 bases, leaving 17 bases between them. Looked up from germline, CDR1 is SEHNR and CDR2 is FQNEAQ (reference sequence). This chain's CDR3 is CASSLPLGLAGSGNTIYF. CDR3 in DNA: TGTGCCAGCAGCTTACCTTTAGGACTTGCCGGCTCTGGAAACACCATATATTTT.

The genes are TRBV15 and TRBJ2-1; D is ambiguous. Germline-derived CDR1 and CDR2 are LNHNV and YYDKDF (reference sequence). The CDR3 extends over 16 amino acids. V lost 1 base, J lost 0 bases, and 10 bases lay in between. The CDR3 sequence: CATSRGLPVSYNEQFF. The DNA of the CDR3 is TGTGCCACCAGCAGAGGTCTGCCGGTCTCCTACAATGAGCAGTTCTTC.

The genes are TRBV5-1 and TRBJ2-7, with a tentative D call TRBD1 (5 bases). The germline V gene has CDR1 SGHRS and CDR2 YFSETQ. This CDR3 is 15 amino acids long. V was trimmed by 2 bases and J by 2 bases, leaving 14 bases between them. The CDR3 DNA follows: TGCGCCAGCAGCTTCAACAGGTTGGGTCCCTACGAGCAGTACTTC. It encodes CASSFNRLGPYEQYF.

The chain couples TRBV25-1 to TRBJ2-5, with D hard to call. The germline CDR1 and CDR2 sequences are MGHDK and SYGVNS. Trimming stripped 1 base from V and 1 base from J, with 4 bases between. This CDR3 is built from 13 residues. The CDR3 DNA reads TGTGCCAGCAGTGAATCCAGCCAAGAGACCCAGTACTTC. It translates to CASSESSQETQYF.

This rearrangement joins TRBV10-1 to TRBJ2-3, with D possibly matching TRBD1 (5 bases). Looked up from germline, CDR1 is WNHNN and CDR2 is SYGVQD (reference sequence). This CDR3 comprises 14 residues. V gave up 4 bases and J gave up 2 bases, with 10 bases separating them. The CDR3 region is CASSGGHLTDTQYF. For the CDR3, the DNA is TGCGCCAGCAGTGGTGGACACCTCACAGATACGCAGTATTTT.